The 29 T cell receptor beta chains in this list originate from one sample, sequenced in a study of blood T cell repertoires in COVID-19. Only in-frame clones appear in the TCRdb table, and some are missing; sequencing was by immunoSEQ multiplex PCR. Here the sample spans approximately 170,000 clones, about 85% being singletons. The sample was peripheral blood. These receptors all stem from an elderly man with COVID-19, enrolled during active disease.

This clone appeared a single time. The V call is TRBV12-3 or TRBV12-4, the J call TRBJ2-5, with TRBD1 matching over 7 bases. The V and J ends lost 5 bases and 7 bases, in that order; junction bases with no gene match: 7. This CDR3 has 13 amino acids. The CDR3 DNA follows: TGTGCCAGCAGTCTCGACAGGGTAGGGACCCAGTACTTC. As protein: CASSLDRVGTQYF.

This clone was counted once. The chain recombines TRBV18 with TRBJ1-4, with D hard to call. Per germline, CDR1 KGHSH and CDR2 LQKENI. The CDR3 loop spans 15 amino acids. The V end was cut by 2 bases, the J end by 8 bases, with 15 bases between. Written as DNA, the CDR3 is TGTGCCAGCTCACCAAACACGACTCCGAGGGAAAAACTGTTTTTT. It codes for CASSPNTTPREKLFF. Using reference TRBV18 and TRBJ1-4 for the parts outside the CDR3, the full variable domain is NAGVMQNPRHLVRRRGQEARLRCSPMKGHSHVYWYRQLPEEGLKFMVYLQKENIIDESGMPKERFSAEFPKEGPSILRIQQVVRGDSAAYFCASSPNTTPREKLFFGSGTQLSVL.

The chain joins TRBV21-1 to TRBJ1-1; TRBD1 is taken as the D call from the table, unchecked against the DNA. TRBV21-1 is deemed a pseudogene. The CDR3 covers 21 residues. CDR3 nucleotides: TGTGCCAGCAGCAACCGGGACAGGAGCTTTTCGGCCCAAACCATGAACACTGAAGCTTTCTTT. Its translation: CASSNRDRSFSAQTMNTEAFF.

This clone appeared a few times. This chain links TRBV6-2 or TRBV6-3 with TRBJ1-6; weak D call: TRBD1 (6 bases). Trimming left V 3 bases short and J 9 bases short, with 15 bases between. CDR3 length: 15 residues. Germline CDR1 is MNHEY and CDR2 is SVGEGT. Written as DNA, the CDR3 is TGTGCCAGCAGTTATTCCAGGGGCGGTAGTTCACCCCTCCACTTT. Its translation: CASSYSRGGSSPLHF.

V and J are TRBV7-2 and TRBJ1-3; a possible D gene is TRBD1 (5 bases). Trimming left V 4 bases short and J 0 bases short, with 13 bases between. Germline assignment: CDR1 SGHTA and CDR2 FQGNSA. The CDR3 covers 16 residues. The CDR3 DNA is TGTGCCAGCAGCTCAGCGAGCGGGGGCTCTGGAAACACCATATATTTT. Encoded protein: CASSSASGGSGNTIYF.

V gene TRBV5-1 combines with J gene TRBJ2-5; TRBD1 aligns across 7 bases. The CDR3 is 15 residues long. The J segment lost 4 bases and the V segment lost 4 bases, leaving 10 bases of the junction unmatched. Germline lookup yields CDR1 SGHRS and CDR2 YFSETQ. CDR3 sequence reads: CASSPQGIRGETQYF. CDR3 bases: TGCGCCAGCAGCCCACAGGGGATCAGAGGAGAGACCCAGTACTTC.

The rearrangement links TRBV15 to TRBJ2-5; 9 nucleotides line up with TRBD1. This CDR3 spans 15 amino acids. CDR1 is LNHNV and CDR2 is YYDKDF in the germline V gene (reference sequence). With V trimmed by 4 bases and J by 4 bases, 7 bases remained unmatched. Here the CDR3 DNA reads TGTGCCACCAGCAAAGATACGGACAGGGGAGAGACCCAGTACTTC. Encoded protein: CATSKDTDRGETQYF.

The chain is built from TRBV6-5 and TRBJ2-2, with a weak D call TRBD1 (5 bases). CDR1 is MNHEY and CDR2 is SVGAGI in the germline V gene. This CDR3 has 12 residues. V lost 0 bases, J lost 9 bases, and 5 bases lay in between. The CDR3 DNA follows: TGTGCCAGCAGTTACTCGGGGCGGGAGCTGTTTTTT. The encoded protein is CASSYSGRELFF.

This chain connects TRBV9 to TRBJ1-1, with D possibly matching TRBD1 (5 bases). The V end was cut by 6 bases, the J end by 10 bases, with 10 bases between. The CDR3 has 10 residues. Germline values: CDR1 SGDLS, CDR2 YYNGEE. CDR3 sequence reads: CASKGAVAFF. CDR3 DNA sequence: TGTGCCAGCAAAGGGGCAGTAGCTTTCTTT.

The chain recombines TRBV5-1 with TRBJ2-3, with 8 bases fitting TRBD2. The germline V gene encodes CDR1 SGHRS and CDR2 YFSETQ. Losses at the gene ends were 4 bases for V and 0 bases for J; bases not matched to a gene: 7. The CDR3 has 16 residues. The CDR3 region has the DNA TGCGCCAGCAGCCGGACTAGCTTCCTTAGCACAGATACGCAGTATTTT. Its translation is CASSRTSFLSTDTQYF.

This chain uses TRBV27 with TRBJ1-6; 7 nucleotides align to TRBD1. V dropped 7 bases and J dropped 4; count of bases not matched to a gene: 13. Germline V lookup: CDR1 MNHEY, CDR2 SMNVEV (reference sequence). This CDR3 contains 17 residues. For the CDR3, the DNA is TGTGCCAGCAATCCCAGGGGGTGGATTGGTTATAATTCACCCCTCCACTTT. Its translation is CASNPRGWIGYNSPLHF.

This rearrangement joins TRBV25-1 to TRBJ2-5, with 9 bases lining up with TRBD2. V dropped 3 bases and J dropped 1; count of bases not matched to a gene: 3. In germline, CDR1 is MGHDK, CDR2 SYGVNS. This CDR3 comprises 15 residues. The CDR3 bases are TGTGCCAGCAGTGATAGCGGGGGTTTCCAAGAGACCCAGTACTTC. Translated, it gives CASSDSGGFQETQYF.

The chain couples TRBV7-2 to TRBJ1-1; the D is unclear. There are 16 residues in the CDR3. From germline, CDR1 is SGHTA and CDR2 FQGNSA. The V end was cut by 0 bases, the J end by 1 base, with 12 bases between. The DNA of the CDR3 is TGTGCCAGCAGCTTAGCGCTCGGGGTCCCGAACACTGAAGCTTTCTTT. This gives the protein CASSLALGVPNTEAFF.

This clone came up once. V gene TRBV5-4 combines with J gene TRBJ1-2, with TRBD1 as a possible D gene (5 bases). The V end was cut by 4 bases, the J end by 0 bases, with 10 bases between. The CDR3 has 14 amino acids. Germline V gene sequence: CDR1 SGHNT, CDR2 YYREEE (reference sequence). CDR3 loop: CASSETTANYGYTF. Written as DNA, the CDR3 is TGTGCCAGCAGCGAAACGACAGCTAACTATGGCTACACCTTC. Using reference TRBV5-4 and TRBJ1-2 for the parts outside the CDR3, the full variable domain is ETGVTQSPTHLIKTRGQQVTLRCSSQSGHNTVSWYQQALGQGPQFIFQYYREEENGRGNFPPRFSGLQFPNYSSELNVNALELDDSALYLCASSETTANYGYTFGSGTRLTVV.

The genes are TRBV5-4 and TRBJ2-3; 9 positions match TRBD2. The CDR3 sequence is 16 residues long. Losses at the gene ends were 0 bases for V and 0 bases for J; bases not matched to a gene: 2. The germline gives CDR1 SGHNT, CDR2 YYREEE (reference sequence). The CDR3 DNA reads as TGTGCCAGCAGCTTGGCTAGCGGGGTTAGCACAGATACGCAGTATTTT. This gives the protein CASSLASGVSTDTQYF.

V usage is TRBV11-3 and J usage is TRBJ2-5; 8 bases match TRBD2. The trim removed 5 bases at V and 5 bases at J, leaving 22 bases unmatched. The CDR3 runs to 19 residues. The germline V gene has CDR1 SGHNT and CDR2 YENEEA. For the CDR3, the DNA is TGTGCCAGCAGCCCAAGGGGGTCCCAGCGGGGGCATTTTTTTGAGACCCAGTACTTC. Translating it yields CASSPRGSQRGHFFETQYF.

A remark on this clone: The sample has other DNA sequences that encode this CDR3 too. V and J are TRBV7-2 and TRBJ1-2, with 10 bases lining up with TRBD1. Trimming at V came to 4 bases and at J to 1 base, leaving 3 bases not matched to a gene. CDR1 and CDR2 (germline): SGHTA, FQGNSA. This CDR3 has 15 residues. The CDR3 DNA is TGTGCCAGCAGCTCTCGGACAGGGGGTAACTATGGCTACACCTTC. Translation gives CASSSRTGGNYGYTF.

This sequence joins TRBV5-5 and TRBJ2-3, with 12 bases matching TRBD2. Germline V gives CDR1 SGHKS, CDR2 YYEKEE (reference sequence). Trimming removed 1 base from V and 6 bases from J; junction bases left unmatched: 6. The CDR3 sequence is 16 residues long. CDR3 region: CASSLMLAGGRDTQYF. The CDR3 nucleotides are TGTGCCAGCAGCTTGATGCTAGCGGGGGGGCGGGATACGCAGTATTTT.

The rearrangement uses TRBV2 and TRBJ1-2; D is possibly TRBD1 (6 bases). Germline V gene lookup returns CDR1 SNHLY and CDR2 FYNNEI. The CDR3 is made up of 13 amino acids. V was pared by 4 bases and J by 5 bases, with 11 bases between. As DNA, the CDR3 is TGTGCCAGCAGTGCGGGGGGCGGGTATGGCTACACCTTC. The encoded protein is CASSAGGGYGYTF.

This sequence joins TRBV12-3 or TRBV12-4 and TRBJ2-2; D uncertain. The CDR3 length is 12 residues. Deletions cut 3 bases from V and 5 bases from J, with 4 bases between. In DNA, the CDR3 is TGTGCCAGCAGTTTTCTAACCGGGGAGCTGTTTTTT. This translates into CASSFLTGELFF.

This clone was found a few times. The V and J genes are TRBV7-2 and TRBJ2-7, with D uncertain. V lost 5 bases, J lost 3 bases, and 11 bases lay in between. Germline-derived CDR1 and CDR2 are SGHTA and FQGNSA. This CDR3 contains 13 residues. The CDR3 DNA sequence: TGTGCCAGCAGCCCAGATAACAGCTACGAGCAGTACTTC. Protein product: CASSPDNSYEQYF.

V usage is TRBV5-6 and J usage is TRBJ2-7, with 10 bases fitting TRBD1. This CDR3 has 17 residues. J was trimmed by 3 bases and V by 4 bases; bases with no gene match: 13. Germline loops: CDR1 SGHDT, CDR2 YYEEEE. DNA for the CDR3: TGTGCCAGCAGCCGAGGGACAGGGGAGGCCGGCCTCTACGAGCAGTACTTC. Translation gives CASSRGTGEAGLYEQYF.

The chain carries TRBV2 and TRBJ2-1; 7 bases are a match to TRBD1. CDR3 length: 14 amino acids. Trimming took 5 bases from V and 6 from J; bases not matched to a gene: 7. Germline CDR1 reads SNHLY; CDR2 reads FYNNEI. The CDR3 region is CASSSSTGVNEQFF. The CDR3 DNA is TGTGCCAGCAGTTCGAGTACAGGGGTCAATGAGCAGTTCTTC.

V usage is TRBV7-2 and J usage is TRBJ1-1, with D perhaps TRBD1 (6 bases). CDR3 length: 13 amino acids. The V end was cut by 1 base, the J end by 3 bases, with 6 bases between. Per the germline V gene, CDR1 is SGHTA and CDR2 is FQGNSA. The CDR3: CASSLEGDTEAFF. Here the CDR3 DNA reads TGTGCCAGCAGCTTAGAGGGGGACACTGAAGCTTTCTTT.

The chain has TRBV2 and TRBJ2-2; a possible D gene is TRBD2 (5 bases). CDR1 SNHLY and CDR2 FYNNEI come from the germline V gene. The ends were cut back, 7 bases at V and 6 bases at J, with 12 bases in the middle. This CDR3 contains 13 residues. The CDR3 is CASILDSPGELFF. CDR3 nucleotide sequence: TGTGCCAGCATCCTGGACTCCCCCGGGGAGCTGTTTTTT.

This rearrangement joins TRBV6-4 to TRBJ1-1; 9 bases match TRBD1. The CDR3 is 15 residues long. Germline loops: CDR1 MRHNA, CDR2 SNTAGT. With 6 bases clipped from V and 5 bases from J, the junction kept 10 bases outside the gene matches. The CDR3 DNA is TGTGCCAGCAGCGACAAAGACAGGGGGATTACTGAAGCTTTCTTT. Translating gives CASSDKDRGITEAFF.

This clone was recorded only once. The CDR3 nucleotides read TGTGCCAGCAGTGGGGAGAACAATGAGCAGTTCTTC. Translation gives CASSGENNEQFF. This sequence joins TRBV2 and TRBJ2-1; D might be TRBD2 (5 bases). The germline CDR1 and CDR2 sequences are SNHLY and FYNNEI. The ends were cut back, 4 bases at V and 5 bases at J, with 6 bases in the middle. The CDR3 extends over 12 amino acids.

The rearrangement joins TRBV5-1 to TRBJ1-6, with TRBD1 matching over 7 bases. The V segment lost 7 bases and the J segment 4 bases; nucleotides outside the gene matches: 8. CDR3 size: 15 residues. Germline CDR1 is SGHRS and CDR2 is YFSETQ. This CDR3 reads CASRLQTGYNSPLHF. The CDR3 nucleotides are TGCGCCAGCCGACTACAGACAGGGTATAATTCACCCCTCCACTTT.

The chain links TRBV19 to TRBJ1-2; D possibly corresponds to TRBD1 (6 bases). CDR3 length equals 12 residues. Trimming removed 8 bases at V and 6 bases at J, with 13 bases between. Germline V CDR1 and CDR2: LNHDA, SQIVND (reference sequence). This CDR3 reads CASYRVNDGYTF. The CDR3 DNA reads TGTGCCAGTTACAGGGTAAACGATGGCTACACCTTC.